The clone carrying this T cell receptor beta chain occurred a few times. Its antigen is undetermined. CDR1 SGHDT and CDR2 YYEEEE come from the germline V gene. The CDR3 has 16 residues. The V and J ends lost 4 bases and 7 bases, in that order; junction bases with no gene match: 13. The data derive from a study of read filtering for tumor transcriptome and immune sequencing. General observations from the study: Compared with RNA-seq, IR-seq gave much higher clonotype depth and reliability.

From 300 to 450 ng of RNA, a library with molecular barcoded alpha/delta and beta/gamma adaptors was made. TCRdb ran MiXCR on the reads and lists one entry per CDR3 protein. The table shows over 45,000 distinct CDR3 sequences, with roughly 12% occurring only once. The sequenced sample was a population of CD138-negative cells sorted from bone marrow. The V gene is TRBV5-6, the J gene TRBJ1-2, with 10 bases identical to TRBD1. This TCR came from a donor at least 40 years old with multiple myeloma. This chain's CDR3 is CASSRSLDRGNRGYTF. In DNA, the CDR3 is TGTGCCAGCAGCCGCTCTCTGGACAGGGGGAACCGTGGCTACACCTTC.